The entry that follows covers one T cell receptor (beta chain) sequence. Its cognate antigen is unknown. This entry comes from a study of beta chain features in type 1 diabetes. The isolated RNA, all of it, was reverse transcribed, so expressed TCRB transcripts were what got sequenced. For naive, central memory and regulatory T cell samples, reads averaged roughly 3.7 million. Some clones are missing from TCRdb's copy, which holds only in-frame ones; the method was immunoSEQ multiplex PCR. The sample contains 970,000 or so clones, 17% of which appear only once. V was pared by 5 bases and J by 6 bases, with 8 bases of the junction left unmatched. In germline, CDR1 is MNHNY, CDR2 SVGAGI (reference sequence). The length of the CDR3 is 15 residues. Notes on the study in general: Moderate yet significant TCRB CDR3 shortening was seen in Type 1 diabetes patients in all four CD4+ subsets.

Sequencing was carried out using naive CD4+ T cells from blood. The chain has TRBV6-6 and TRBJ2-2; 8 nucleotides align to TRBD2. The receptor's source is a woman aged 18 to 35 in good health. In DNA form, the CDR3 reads TGTGCCAGCAGTCAACCGGGACTAGTCCCCGGGGAGCTGTTTTTT. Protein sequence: CASSQPGLVPGELFF.